The clone carrying this T cell receptor (beta chain) has only a few counts. The antigen remains unidentified. The data are from a study of post-analysis software for immune sequencing data. General study findings and limits: For normalized Chao1 diversity, multiple sclerosis patients scored significantly lower than controls did. The study found TRBV5-6, TRBV5-1 and TRBV20-1 among roughly 5 TRBV segments more frequent in patients than controls.

The CDR3 consists of 14 residues. The ends were cut back, 1 base at V and 2 bases at J, with 12 bases in the middle. Germline CDR1 reads DFQATT; CDR2 reads SNEGSKA (reference sequence). Unique-molecular-identifier-tagged TCR beta cDNA libraries were used. From about 0.98 to 11 million T cells, 500,000 or so cDNA molecules were obtained. MiXCR, applied by TCRdb to the PCR reads, yields one record per CDR3 protein. The repertoire holds about 810,000 distinct CDR3 sequences, with approximately 57% as singletons. The sample was blood. The chain has TRBV20-1 and TRBJ2-7; D unresolved. The receptor comes from a girl aged 5-17 years with multiple sclerosis. This CDR3 is CSARGGKGAYEQYF. Written as DNA, the CDR3 is TGCAGTGCTAGAGGAGGTAAAGGAGCCTACGAGCAGTACTTC.